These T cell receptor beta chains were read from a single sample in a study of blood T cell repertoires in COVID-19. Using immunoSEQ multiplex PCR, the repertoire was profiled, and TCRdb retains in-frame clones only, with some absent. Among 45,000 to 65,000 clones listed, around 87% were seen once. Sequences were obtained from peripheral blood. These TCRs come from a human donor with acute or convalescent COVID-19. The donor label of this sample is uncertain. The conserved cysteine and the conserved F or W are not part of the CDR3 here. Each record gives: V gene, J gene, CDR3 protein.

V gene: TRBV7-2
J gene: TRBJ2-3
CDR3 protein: ASSRVGGLSDTQY

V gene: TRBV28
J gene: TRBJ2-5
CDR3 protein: ASTTEGAQY

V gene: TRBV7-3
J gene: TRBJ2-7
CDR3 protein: ASSLTSSGIYEQY

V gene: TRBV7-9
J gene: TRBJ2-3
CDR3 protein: ASSPGDRRTDTQY

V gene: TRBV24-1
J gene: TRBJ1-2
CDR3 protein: ATSDFTTGGEGYT

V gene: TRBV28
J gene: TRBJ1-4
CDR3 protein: ASSSDRQGGNEKLF

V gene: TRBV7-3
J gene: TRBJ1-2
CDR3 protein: ASSLTGDRRFYGYT

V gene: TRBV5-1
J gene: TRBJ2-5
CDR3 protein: ASSLLPTDSQLGETQY

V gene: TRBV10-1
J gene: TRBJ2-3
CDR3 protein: ASSESGSGTDTQY

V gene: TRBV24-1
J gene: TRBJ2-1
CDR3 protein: ATSVPRTGEMYNEQF

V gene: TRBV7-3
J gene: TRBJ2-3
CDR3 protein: ASSLGYGGLAGEEDTQY

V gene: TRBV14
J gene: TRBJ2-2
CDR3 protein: ASSPRFGLPNTGELF

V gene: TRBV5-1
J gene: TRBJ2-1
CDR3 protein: ASTPRASGSNEQF

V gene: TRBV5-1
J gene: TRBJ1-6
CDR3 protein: ASSPGQLNSPLH

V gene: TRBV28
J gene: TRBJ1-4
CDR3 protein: ASSLLTGGGEKLF

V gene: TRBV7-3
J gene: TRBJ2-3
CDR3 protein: ASSLKGKGTQY

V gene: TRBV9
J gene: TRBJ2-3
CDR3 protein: ASSRQGETDTQY

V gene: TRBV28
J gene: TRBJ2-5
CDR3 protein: ASSPKARRETQY

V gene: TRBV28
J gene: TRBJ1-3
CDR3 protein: ASSETRGRVGNTIY

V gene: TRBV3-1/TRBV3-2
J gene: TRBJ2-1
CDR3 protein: ASSQGVGGSPNEQF

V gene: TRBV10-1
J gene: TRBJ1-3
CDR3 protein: ASSEYRGLSGNTIY

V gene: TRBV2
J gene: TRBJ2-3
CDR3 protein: ASSLAGLNTDTQY

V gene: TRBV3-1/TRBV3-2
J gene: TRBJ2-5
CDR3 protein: ASSQQTGRETQY

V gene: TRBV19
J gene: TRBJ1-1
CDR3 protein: ASSILGSQTDEAF

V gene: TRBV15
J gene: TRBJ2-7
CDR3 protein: ATSTPTWGQVYEQY

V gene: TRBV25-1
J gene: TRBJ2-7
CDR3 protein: ASSDQTSAYEQY

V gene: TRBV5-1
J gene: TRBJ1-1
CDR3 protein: ASSSQEDTEAF

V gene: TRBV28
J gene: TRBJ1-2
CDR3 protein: ASIDSSNYGYT

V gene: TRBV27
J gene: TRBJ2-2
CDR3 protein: ASSKASGIPNTGELF

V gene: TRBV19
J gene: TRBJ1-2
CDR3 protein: ASSTGTPGGYT

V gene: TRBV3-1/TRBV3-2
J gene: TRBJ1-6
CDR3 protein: ASSPGGLGSPLH

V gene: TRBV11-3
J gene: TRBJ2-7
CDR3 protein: ASSLGSDYEQY

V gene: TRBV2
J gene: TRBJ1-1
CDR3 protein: ASKRSNTEAF

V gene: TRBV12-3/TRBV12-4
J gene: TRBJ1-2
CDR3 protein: ASGQGPNYGYT

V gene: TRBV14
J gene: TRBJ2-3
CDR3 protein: ASSQVNRISSTDTQY

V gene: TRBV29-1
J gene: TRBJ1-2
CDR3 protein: SVPRGQRGGYT

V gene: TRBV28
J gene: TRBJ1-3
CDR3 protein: ASSWDRGPYAIY

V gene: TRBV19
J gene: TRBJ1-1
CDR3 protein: ASSKGQDLNTEAF

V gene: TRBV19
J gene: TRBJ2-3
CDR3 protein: ASRSGGLMGSGDTQY

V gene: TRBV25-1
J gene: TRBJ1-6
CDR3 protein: ASSAYGQGVGSPLH

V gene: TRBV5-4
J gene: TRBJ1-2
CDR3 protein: ASSRGTGANYGYT

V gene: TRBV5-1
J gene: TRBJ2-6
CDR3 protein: ASSLAPDRAPSGANVLT